This T cell receptor (beta chain) was recorded in a study of blood T cell repertoires in COVID-19. Across the whole study: The United States, Italy and Spain provided the acute and convalescent COVID-19 samples. T cells, B-cell-depleted T cells, or PBMCs supplied cDNA or gDNA.

J lost 6 bases, V lost 3 bases, and 10 bases had no gene match. CDR3 length: 15 residues. Germline lookup yields CDR1 SGHRS and CDR2 YFSETQ. In the authors' workflow: Researchers report that nucleated cell counts were estimated from reference gene primer amplification. Libraries were prepared by immunoSEQ multiplex PCR; TCRdb keeps only in-frame clonotypes and omits some of them. V, J and clone size are those of that table, while D and trimming were read from the DNA. The sample lists about 150,000 clones, around 87% occurring once. The chain employs TRBV5-1 and TRBJ2-7; 9 bases align to TRBD1. The sequenced sample consisted of peripheral blood. The origin of this receptor is a woman aged 45-65 years with active or convalescent COVID-19. The CDR3 bases are TGCGCCAGCAGCTCGAAAGAACAGGGGGCGCGCGAGCAGTACTTC. It yields the protein CASSSKEQGAREQYF.